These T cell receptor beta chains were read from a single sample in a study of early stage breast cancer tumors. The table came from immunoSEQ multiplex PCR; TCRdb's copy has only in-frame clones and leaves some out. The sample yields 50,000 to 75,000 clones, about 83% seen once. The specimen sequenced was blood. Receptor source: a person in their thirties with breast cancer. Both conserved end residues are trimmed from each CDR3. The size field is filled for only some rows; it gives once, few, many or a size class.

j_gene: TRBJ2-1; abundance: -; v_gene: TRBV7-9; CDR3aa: ASSRRGEGNNEQF
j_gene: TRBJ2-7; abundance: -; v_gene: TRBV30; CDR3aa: AWSEGGPGLAGFTYEQY
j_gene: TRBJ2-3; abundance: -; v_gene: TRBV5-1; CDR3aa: ASSFRIVLTSTDTQY
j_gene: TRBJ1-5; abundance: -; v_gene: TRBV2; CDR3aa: ASNLEVYSNQPQH
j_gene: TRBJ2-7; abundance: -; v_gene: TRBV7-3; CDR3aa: ASSLTRLDEQY
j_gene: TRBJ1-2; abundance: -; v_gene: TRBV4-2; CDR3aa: ASSFGQGLVQGYT
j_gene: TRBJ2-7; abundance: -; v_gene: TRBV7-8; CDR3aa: ASSFTIGTRGGYEQY
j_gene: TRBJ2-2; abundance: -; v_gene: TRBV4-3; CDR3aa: ASSPTSGRASSGELF
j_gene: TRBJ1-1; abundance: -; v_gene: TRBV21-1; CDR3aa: ASRGQGARNTEAF
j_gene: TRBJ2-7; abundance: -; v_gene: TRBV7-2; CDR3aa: ASSSSGFTYEQY
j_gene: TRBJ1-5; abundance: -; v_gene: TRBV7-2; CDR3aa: ASSSQDGSNQPQH
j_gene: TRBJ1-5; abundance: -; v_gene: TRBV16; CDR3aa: ASSQRTGGTNQPQH
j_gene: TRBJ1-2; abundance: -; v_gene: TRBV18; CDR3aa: ASSTEGGYGHT
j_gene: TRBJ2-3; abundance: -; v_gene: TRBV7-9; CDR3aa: ASSLGNRRGDTQY
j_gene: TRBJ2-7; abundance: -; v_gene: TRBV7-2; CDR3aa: ASSTSAGQTYEQY
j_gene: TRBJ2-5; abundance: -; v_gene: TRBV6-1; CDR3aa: ASTPGGQQETQY
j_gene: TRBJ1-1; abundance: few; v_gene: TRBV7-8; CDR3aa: ASSLLGGIEAF
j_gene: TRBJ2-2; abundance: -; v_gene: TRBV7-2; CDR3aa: ASSLGLATNTGELF
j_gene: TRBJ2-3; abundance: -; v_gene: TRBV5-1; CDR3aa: ASSWGRLAGEYASTDTQY
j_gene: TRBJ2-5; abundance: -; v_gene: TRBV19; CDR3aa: ASSIVPGEETQY
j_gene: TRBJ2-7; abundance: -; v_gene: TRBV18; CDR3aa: ASSPPGLGTYEQY
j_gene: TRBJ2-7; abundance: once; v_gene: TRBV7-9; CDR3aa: ASSTKGASVLLEQY
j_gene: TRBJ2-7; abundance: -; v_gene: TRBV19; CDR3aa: ASSPLPGDYEQY
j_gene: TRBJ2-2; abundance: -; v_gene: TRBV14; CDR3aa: ASSQIKQGAPIGELF
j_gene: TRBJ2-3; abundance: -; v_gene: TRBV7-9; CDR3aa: ATSEVTDTQY
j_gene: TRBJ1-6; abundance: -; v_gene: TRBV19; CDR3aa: ASSSQGPGSPLH
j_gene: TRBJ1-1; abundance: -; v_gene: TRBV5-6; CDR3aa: ASSLKSGEGTEAF
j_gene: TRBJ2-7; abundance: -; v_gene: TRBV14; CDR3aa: ASSQVGGLAGYEQY
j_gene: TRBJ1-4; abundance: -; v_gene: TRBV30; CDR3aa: AWTAGGNEKLF
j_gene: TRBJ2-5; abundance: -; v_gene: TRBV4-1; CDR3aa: ASSSRQALQETQY
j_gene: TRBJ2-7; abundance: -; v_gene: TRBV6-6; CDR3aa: ASSPGGRVNEQY
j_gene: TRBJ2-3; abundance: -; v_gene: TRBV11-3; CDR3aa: ASSSGGLVGPTDTQY
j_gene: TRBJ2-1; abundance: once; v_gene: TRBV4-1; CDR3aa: ASSLHPRENSYNEQF
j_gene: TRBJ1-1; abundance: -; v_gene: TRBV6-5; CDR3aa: ASSRAVNTEAF
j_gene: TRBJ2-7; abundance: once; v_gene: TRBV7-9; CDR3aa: ASSRSGQEQY
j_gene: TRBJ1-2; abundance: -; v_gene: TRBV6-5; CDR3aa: ASTQGAEGYT
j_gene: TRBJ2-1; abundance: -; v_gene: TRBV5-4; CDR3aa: ASSSKGSYNEQF
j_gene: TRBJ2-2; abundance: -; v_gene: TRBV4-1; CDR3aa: ASSQDGRGHTGELF
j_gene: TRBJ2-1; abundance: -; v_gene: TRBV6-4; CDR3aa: ASSDSTSGSAEQF
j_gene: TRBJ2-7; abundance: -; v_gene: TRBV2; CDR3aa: ASRGGGIYEQY
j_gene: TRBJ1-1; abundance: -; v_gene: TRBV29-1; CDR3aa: SVGTNRASGTEAF
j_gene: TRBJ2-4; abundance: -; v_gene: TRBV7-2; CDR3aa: ASSFRATSGGKNIQY
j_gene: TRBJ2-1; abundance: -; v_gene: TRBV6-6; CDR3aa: ASDNDHNEQF
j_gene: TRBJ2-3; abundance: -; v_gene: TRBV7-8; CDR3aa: ASSRGLGVEDTQY
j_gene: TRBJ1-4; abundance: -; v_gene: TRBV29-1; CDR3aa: SFEGATNEKLF
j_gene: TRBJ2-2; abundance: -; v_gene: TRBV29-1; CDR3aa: SVEKQLNTGELF
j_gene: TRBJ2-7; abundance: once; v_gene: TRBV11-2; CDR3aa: ASSLFFLESVDSYEQY
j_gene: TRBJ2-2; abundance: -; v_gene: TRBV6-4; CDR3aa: ASSAPASGGELF
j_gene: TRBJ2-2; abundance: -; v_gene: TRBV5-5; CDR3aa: ASSLGIWGTGELF
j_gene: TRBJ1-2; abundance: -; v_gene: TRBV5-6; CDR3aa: ASSLAGFHDGYT
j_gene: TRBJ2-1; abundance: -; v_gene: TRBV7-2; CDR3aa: ASSPSGLAGTSSYNEQF
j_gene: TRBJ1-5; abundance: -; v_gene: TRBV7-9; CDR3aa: ASSPGTETNQPQH